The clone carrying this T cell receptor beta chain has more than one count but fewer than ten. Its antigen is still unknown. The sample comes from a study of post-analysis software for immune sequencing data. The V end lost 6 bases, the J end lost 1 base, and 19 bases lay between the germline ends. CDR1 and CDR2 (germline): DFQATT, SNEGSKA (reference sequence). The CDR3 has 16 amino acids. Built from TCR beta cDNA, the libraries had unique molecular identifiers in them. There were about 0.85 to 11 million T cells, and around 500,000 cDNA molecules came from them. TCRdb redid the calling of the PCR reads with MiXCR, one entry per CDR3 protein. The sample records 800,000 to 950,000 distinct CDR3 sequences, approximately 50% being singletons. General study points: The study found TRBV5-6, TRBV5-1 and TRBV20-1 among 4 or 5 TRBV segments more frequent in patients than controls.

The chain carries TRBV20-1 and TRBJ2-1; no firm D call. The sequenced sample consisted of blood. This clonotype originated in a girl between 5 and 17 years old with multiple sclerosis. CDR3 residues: CSALSAPSGSYNEQFF. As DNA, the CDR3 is TGCAGTGCCCTATCGGCCCCGAGTGGGTCCTACAATGAGCAGTTCTTC.